Presented here are 2 T cell receptor beta chains from one specimen sequenced in a study of human T cells and chemical hapten exposure. TCRdb recomputed calls from the RACE reads with MiXCR, one row per CDR3 protein. The top ten clones hold around 1.5% of a sample with roughly 110,000 distinct CDR3 sequences, around 10% of them seen once. Time point denoted: pre-sensitization, week 0. Treatment here: therapeutic diphenylcyclopropenone sensitization with weekly scalp DPC. The specimen was whole blood, collected in connection with sensitization to the hapten diphenylcyclopropenone (DPC). The source of these receptors is a woman aged 45-59 years with alopecia areata. Some clones in this sample may be carry-over from other donors' samples.

There are many counts of this clonotype. The rearrangement joins TRBV12-3 or TRBV12-4 to TRBJ1-5; D possibly corresponds to TRBD1 (5 bases). The CDR3 runs 15 residues. V lost 8 bases, J lost 7 bases, and 21 bases lay in between. The CDR3 sequence is CASGKGAIPQQPQHF. CDR3 nucleotides: TGTGCCAGCGGGAAAGGGGCCATCCCTCAACAGCCCCAGCATTTT.

The chain couples TRBV4-3 to TRBJ2-6; maybe TRBD2 (5 bases). The CDR3 contains 19 residues. V shed 4 bases and J shed 0 bases, with 19 bases lying between them. In germline, CDR1 is LGHNA, CDR2 YSLEER. CDR3 DNA sequence: TGCGCCAGCAGCCCCACCGGCGCGGGTATGAGCTCTGGGGCCAACGTCCTGACTTTC. As protein: CASSPTGAGMSSGANVLTF.